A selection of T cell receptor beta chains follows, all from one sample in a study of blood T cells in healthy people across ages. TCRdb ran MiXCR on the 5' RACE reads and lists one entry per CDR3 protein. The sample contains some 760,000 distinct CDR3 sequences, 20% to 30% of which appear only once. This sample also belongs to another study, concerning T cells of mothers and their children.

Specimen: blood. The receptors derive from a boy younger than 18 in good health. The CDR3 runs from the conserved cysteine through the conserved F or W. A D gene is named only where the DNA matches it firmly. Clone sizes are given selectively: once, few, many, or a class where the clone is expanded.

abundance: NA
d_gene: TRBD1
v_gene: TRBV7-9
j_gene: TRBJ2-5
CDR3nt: TGTGCCAGCAGCCCACAGGGGGCCCAGTACTTC
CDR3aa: CASSPQGAQYF

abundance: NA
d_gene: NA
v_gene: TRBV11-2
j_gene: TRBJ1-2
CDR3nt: TGTGCCAGCAGCTTAATTTACTATGGCTACACCTTC
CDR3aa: CASSLIYYGYTF

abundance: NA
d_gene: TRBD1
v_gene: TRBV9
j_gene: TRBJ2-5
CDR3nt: TGTGCCAGCAGCGGACAGGGAAGGGTGGCGGAGACCCAGTACTTC
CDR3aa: CASSGQGRVAETQYF

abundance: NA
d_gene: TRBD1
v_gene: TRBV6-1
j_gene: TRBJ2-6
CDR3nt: TGTGCCAGCAGGCCCAGGGGGCCTTTCCAGTCTGGGGCCAACGTCCTGACTTTC
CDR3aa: CASRPRGPFQSGANVLTF

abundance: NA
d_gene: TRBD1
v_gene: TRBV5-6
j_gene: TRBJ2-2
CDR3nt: TGTGCCAGCAGCTTAATTGGACAGGGCGCGAACACCGGGGAGCTGTTTTTT
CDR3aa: CASSLIGQGANTGELFF

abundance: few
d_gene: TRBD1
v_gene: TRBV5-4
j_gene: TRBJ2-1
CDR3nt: TGTGCCAGCAGCCCTACCGCGACAGGGGTGATCGATGAGCAGTTCTTC
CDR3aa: CASSPTATGVIDEQFF

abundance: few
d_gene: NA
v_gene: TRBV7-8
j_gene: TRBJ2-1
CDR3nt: TGTGCCAGCAGCTTAGTAGGGAATTACAATGAGCAGTTCTTC
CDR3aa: CASSLVGNYNEQFF

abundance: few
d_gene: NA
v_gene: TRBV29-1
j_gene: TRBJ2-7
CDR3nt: TGCAGCGCCTCCATCTCGGGCGAGCAGTACTTC
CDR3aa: CSASISGEQYF

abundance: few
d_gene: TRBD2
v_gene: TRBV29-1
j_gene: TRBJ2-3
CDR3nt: TGCAGCGTTGAGGGGAGGGCGGGGTGGCCAGATACGCAGTATTTT
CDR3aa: CSVEGRAGWPDTQYF

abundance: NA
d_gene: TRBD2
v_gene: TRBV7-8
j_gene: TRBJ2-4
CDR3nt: TGTGCCAGCAGCCTTCTAGCGGGAGGAGGGGACATTCAGTACTTC
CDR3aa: CASSLLAGGGDIQYF

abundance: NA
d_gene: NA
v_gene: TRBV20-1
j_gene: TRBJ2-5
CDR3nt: TGCAGTGCTAGTGTGGGGCCTTGGGGGCGAGAGACCCAGTACTTC
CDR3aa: CSASVGPWGRETQYF

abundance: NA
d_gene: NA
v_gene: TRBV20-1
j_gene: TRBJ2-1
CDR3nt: TGCAGTGCTCCGACTCAAGGGAAGGCTTACAATGAGCAGTTCTTC
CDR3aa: CSAPTQGKAYNEQFF

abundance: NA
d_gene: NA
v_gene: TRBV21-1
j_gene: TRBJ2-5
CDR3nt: TGTGCCAGCAGCAGAGGAGGGGACCTCCAAGAGACCCAGTACTTC
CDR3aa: CASSRGGDLQETQYF

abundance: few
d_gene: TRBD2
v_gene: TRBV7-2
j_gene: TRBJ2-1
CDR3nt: TGTGCCAGCAGCTTAGTGGGGCGGGGGTTTTCCTACAATGAGCAGTTCTTC
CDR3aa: CASSLVGRGFSYNEQFF

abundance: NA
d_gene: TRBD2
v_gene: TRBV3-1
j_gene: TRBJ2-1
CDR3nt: TGTGCCGGCAGCCAAGTTCTAGCGGGGCTAGAGCAGTTCTTC
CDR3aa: CAGSQVLAGLEQFF

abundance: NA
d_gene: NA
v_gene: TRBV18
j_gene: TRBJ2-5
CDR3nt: TGTGCCAGCTCACCAGGGGTTTCGGGGACCCAGTACTTC
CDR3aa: CASSPGVSGTQYF

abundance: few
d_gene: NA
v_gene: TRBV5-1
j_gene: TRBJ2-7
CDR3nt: TGCGCCAGCAGCTTGGCGGTTGTCGGGGGCCCCTACGAGCAGTACTTC
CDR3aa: CASSLAVVGGPYEQYF

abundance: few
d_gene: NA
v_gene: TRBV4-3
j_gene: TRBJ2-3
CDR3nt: TGCGCCAGCAGCCAAGAGGCGGGCGGCTCAAGCACAGATACGCAGTATTTT
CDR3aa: CASSQEAGGSSTDTQYF

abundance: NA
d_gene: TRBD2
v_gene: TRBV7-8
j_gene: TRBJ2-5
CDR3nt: TGTGCCAGCAGCTTAGTTAGGGCTAGCGGGGGTCGCCAAGAGACCCAGTACTTC
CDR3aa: CASSLVRASGGRQETQYF

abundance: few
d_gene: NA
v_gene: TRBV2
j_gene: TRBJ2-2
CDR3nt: TGTGCCAGCAGTGAATTGGAGTCCGGGGAGCTGTTTTTT
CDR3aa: CASSELESGELFF

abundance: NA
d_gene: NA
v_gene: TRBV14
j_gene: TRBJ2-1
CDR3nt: TGTGCCAGCAGCCAATATGGGGGTCAGGGGCCCTACAATGAGCAGTTCTTC
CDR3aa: CASSQYGGQGPYNEQFF

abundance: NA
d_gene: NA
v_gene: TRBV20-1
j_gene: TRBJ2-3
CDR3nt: TGCAGTGGGGAGGACGGCCTCACTAGCACAGATACGCAGTATTTT
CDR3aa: CSGEDGLTSTDTQYF

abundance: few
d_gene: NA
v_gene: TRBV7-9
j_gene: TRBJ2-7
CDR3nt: TGTGCCAGCAGCCCTGGGGTCTACTCAGCCTACGAGCAGTACTTC
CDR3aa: CASSPGVYSAYEQYF

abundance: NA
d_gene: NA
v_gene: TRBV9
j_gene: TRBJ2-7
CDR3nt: TGTGCCAGCAGCGTAGGAGGGGCAGAAACCTACGAGCAGTACTTC
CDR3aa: CASSVGGAETYEQYF

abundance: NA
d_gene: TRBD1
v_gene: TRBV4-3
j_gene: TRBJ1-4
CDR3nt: TGCGCCAGCAGCCAAGATGTTAGACAGGGAAATGAAAAACTGTTTTTT
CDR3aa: CASSQDVRQGNEKLFF

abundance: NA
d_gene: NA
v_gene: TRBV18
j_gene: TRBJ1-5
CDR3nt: TGTGCCAGCTCACCGGTCGGGGGGCTTCAGCCCCAGCATTTT
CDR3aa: CASSPVGGLQPQHF

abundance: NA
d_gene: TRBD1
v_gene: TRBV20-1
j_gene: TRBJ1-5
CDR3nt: TGCAGTGCCTCGGACAGGGGGAAGGGTCAGCCCCAGCATTTT
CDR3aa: CSASDRGKGQPQHF

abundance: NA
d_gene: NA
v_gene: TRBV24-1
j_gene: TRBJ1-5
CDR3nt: TGTGCCACCACAACCGATCAGCCCCAGCATTTT
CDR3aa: CATTTDQPQHF

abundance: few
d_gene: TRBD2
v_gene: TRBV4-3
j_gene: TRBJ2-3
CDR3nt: TGCGCCAGCAGCCAGACTTTAGCGGGGGGGACAGATACGCAGTATTTT
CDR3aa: CASSQTLAGGTDTQYF

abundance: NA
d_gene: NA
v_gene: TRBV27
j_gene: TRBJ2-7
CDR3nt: TGTGCCAGCAGTACAGGGCCCGGTTCCTACGAGCAGTACTTC
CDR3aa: CASSTGPGSYEQYF

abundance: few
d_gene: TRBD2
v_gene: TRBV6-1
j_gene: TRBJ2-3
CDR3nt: TGTGCCAGCAGTGCCAGACTAGCAGGAGGGGATACGCAGTATTTT
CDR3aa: CASSARLAGGDTQYF

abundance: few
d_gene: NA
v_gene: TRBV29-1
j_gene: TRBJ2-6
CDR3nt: TGCAGCGTGGGTGACAGCTCTGGGGCCAACGTCCTGACTTTC
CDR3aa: CSVGDSSGANVLTF

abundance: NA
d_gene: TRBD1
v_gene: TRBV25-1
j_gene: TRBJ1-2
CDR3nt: TGTGCCAGCAGTTCTACCCAGGGACAGGGGTTCTATGGCTACACCTTC
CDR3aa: CASSSTQGQGFYGYTF

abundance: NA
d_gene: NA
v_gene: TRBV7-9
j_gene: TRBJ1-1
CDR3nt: TGTGCCAGCAGTCCTGACGGTGGGGCCTCTGAAGCTTTCTTT
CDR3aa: CASSPDGGASEAFF

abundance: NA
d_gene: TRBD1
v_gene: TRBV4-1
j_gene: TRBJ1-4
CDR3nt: TGCGCCAGCAGCCCCCCCACCGGGACAGGGCGAGAAAAACTGTTTTTT
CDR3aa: CASSPPTGTGREKLFF

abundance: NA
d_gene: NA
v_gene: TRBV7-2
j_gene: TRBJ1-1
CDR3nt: TGTGCCAGCAGCCGCCCGTTGTCGGAAGCTTTCTTT
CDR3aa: CASSRPLSEAFF

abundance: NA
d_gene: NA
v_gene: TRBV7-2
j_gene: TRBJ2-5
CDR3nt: TGTGCCAGCAGCGGCCGGGACACTGGGCAAGAGACCCAGTACTTC
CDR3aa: CASSGRDTGQETQYF

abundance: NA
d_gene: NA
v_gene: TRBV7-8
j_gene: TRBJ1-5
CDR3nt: TGTGCCAGCAGCTTAGCTGCAGGGGAGCGTCAGCCCCAGCATTTT
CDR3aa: CASSLAAGERQPQHF

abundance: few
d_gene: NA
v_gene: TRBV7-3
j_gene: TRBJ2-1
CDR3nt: TGTGCCAGCAGCCGACTAGGCAGTGAGCAGTTCTTC
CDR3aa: CASSRLGSEQFF

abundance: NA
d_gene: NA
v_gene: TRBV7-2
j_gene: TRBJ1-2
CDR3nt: TGTGCCAGCAGCTTGGATCTTTCCGCCAACACCTTC
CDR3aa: CASSLDLSANTF

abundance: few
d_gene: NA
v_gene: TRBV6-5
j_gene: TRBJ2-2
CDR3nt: TGTGCCAGCAGTTACTCGAGGGGTAGGGTTGGAACCGGGGAGCTGTTTTTT
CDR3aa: CASSYSRGRVGTGELFF

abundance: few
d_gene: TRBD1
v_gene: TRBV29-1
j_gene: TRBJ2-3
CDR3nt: TGCAGCGTTGAGACAGGGGCAGATACGCAGTATTTT
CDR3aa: CSVETGADTQYF

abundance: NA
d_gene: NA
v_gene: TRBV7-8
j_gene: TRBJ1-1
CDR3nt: TGTGCCAGCAGCCGACGGGGGACTGAAGCTTTCTTT
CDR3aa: CASSRRGTEAFF

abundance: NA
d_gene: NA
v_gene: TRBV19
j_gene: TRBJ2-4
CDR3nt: TGTGCCAGCACAGGTCGGGTCGGAAACATTCAGTACTTC
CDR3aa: CASTGRVGNIQYF

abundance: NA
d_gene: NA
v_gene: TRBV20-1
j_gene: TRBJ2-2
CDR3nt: TGCAGTGCTAGACCCAGGGGCGGGGGCGGCACCGGGGAGCTGTTTTTT
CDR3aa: CSARPRGGGGTGELFF

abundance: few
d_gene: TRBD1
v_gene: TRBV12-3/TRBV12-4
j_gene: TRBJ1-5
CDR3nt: TGTGCCAGCAGTTGGGACAGGGCACAGCCCCAGCATTTT
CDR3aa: CASSWDRAQPQHF

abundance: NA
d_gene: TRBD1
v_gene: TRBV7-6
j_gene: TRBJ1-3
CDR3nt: TGTGCCAGCAGCTTAGGGCAGGGGGCGCACACCATATATTTT
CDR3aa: CASSLGQGAHTIYF

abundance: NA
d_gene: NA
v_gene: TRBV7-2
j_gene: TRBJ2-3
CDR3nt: TGTGCCAGCAGCTGGCAGGGGCATACGCAGTATTTT
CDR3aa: CASSWQGHTQYF

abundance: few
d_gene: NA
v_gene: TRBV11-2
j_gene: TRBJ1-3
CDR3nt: TGTGCCAGCAGCCCGACGGATGGAAACACCATATATTTT
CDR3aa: CASSPTDGNTIYF

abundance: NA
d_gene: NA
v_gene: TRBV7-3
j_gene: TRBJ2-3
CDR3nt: TGTGCCAGCAGCTCCGCAGGGACGGCGGACACAGATACGCAGTATTTT
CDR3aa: CASSSAGTADTDTQYF

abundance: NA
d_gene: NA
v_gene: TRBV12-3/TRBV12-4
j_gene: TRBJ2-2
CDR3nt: TGTGCCAGCTGGGACGGCGGGGCCCCCGGGGAGCTGTTTTTT
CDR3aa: CASWDGGAPGELFF

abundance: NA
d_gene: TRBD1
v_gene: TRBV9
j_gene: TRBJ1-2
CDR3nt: TGTGCCAGCAGTACGGGACAGGGATCTAACACCTTC
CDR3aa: CASSTGQGSNTF

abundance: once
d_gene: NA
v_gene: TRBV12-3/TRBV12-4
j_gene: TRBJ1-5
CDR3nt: TGTGCCAGCAGTCCCGCAAGGGGTGGAGGTCAGCCCCAGCATTTT
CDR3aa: CASSPARGGGQPQHF

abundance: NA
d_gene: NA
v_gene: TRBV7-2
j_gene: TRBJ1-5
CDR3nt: TGTGCCAGCAGCTTAGTTTCGGGGCGGCCCCAGCATTTT
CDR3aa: CASSLVSGRPQHF

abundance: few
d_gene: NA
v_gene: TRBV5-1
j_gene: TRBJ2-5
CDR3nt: TGCGCCAGCAGCCAACCGATTCTCGGGGACGGAGAGACCCAGTACTTC
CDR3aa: CASSQPILGDGETQYF

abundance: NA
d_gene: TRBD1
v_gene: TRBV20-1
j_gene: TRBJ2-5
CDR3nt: TGCAGTGCGAGAACCGGGACAGGGGAGCAGTACTTC
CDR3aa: CSARTGTGEQYF

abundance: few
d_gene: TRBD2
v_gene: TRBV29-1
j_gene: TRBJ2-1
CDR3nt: TGCAGCGGGAGCGGGGGGGCTACCGATGAGCAGTTCTTC
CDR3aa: CSGSGGATDEQFF

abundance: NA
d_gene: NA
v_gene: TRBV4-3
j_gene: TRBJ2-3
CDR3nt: TGCGCCAGCAGCCAAGTTAATGGAGAGGAAAATACGCAGTATTTT
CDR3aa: CASSQVNGEENTQYF

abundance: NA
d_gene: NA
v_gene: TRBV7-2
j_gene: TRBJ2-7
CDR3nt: TGTGCCAGCAGCCAAAACCCGGACAGTTCCTACGAGCAGTACTTC
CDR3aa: CASSQNPDSSYEQYF